These 21 T cell receptor beta chains came from one sample sequenced in a study of OX40 agonist ivuxolimab in advanced cancers. Assay: immunoSEQ multiplex PCR; the TCRdb copy retains only in-frame clones and omits some. The sample includes fewer than 85,000 clones, roughly 80% seen only once; the top ten take 0.5% to 0.65%. The sample here was CD4+ or CD8+ T cells sorted from blood, taken in a trial of the OX40 agonist ivuxolimab. The receptors were sampled from an adult with an advanced solid tumor such as melanoma, head and neck, liver or kidney cancer.

The genes are TRBV5-1 and TRBJ2-7, with unresolved D. Germline CDR1 and CDR2: SGHRS and YFSETQ. CDR3 length equals 12 residues. The ends were cut back, 5 bases at V and 0 bases at J, with 6 bases in the middle. The chain's CDR3 is CASSISSYEQYF. As DNA, the CDR3 is TGCGCCAGCAGTATAAGCTCCTACGAGCAGTACTTC.

Only a few counts were recorded for this clone. CDR3 in DNA: TGTGCCACGCAAGACGGGACGTGGGATCAGCCCCAGCATTTT. Protein: CATQDGTWDQPQHF. The gene calls are TRBV2 and TRBJ1-5; TRBD1 is a possible D gene (5 bases). Trimming stripped 10 bases from V and 5 bases from J, with 18 bases between. The germline V gene encodes CDR1 SNHLY and CDR2 FYNNEI. The CDR3 contains 14 residues.

This clone appeared a few times. CDR3 DNA sequence: TGTGCCAGTAGCCCCCGAATGGCCCCTGCGTCCTACGAGCAGTACTTC. Residues: CASSPRMAPASYEQYF. The chain is built from TRBV19 and TRBJ2-7, with unresolved D. From germline, CDR1 is LNHDA and CDR2 SQIVND (reference sequence). There are 16 residues in the CDR3. With 6 bases removed from V and 1 base from J, the gap between germline ends came to 19 bases.

The V call is TRBV2, the J call TRBJ2-7, with D unclear. CDR1 and CDR2 (germline): SNHLY, FYNNEI. The length of the CDR3 is 14 residues. With 3 bases removed from V and 2 bases from J, the gap between germline ends came to 11 bases. CDR3: CASSEDPPAYEQYF. The DNA of the CDR3 is TGTGCCAGCAGTGAGGACCCCCCCGCCTACGAGCAGTACTTC.

The chain uses TRBV6-6 and TRBJ1-1; possible D gene TRBD1, 5 bases. The germline CDR1 and CDR2 sequences are MNHNY and SVGAGI (reference sequence). The CDR3 contains 15 residues. Trimming left V 6 bases short and J 5 bases short, with 19 bases between. The CDR3 nucleotides are TGTGCCAGCAGGGACCGGGGCAGTGGGGGAACTGAAGCTTTCTTT. Translation gives CASRDRGSGGTEAFF.

The chain uses TRBV5-1 and TRBJ1-1; D gene ambiguous. Germline lookup yields CDR1 SGHRS and CDR2 YFSETQ. V was cut by 4 bases and J by 0 bases, with 13 bases left in between. The CDR3 has 15 residues. CDR3 bases: TGCGCCAGCAGCCCCGGTGGAACGGTGAACACTGAAGCTTTCTTT. Its protein product is CASSPGGTVNTEAFF.

This chain connects TRBV5-1 to TRBJ2-3, with 10 positions matching TRBD2. Germline V lookup: CDR1 SGHRS, CDR2 YFSETQ. V lost 4 bases and J lost 4; bases outside the gene matches: 9. The CDR3 covers 16 residues. CDR3 DNA sequence: TGCGCCAGCAGCCAGCTAGCGGGAGTAGAGGCAGATACGCAGTATTTT. Amino acids: CASSQLAGVEADTQYF.

The gene calls are TRBV10-3 and TRBJ2-3, with 8 bases aligning to TRBD2. Per germline, CDR1 ENHRY and CDR2 SYGVKD. This CDR3 comprises 13 residues. Trimming cost V 6 bases and J 1 base; bases outside gene matches: 0. CDR3 in DNA: TGTGCCATCAGGACTAGCGGCACAGATACGCAGTATTTT. This gives the protein CAIRTSGTDTQYF.

The J gene is TRBJ2-5, the V gene TRBV11-1; maybe TRBD2 (6 bases). CDR3 length: 11 amino acids. Germline V gene lookup returns CDR1 SGHAT and CDR2 FQDESV (reference sequence). V lost 4 bases and J 11 bases, leaving 11 bases between the germline ends. The CDR3 bases are TGTGCCAGCAGCTCGATACGGGAGCAGTACTTC. Its translation: CASSSIREQYF.

This rearrangement joins TRBV19 to TRBJ1-5; D is ambiguous. V lost 5 bases and J 2 bases, leaving 13 bases between the germline ends. This CDR3 is built from 15 residues. Germline CDR1 and CDR2: LNHDA and SQIVND (reference sequence). Here the CDR3 reads CASSPLKAGNQPQHF. CDR3 nucleotide sequence: TGTGCCAGTAGTCCCTTAAAGGCGGGCAATCAGCCCCAGCATTTT.

This chain links TRBV27 with TRBJ2-3; 10 bases align to TRBD1. The germline CDR1 and CDR2 sequences are MNHEY and SMNVEV (reference sequence). V gave up 4 bases and J gave up 5 bases; unmatched junction bases: 9. CDR3 length: 16 amino acids. In DNA form, the CDR3 reads TGTGCCAGCAGTTCAACCGGGACAGGGGTGTTAGATACGCAGTATTTT. Protein product: CASSSTGTGVLDTQYF.

The chain carries TRBV5-1 and TRBJ1-5; no clear D. The germline CDR1 and CDR2 sequences are SGHRS and YFSETQ. The CDR3 is made up of 13 amino acids. V was trimmed by 0 bases and J by 4 bases, leaving 5 bases between them. CDR3 DNA sequence: TGCGCCAGCAGCTTGGCCCCGAATCAGCCCCAGCATTTT. This translates into CASSLAPNQPQHF. The variable domain in full, completed from reference TRBV5-1 and TRBJ1-5, reads KAGVTQTPRYLIKTRGQQVTLSCSPISGHRSVSWYQQTPGQGLQFLFEYFSETQRNKGNFPGRFSGRQFSNSRSEMNVSTLELGDSALYLCASSLAPNQPQHFGDGTRLSIL.

CDR3 nucleotides: TGTGCCAGCAGCTTACAAGGGGTTGGCTACACCTTC. Translation gives CASSLQGVGYTF. The chain couples TRBV5-4 to TRBJ1-2, with a tentative D call TRBD1 (5 bases). The CDR3 is 12 residues long. Germline CDR1 and CDR2: SGHNT and YYREEE (reference sequence). The V and J ends lost 2 bases and 7 bases respectively, with 9 bases between them.

V usage is TRBV7-3 and J usage is TRBJ2-2; unclear D gene. Trimming shortened V by 5 bases and J by 6 bases, and 7 bases separated the two germline ends. The CDR3 runs 12 residues. Germline CDR1 is SGHTA and CDR2 is FQGTGA. CDR3 region: CASSQAPGELFF. The DNA of the CDR3 is TGTGCCAGCAGCCAGGCTCCCGGGGAGCTGTTTTTT.

V gene TRBV18 combines with J gene TRBJ2-1; D gene ambiguous. Germline CDR1 and CDR2: KGHSH and LQKENI. CDR3 size: 14 residues. V lost 3 bases and J 5 bases, leaving 11 bases between the germline ends. The CDR3 DNA reads TGTGCCAGCTCACCCCAGAGGCGCCACAATGAGCAGTTCTTC. Its protein is CASSPQRRHNEQFF.

The V gene is TRBV5-8, the J gene TRBJ1-4; no clear D. V was clipped by 4 bases and J by 0 bases, with 10 bases between them. The CDR3 totals 15 residues. Germline-derived CDR1 and CDR2 are SGHTS and YDEGEE. The CDR3 here is CASSRKGTTNEKLFF. The CDR3 DNA reads as TGTGCCAGCAGCCGGAAGGGAACAACTAATGAAAAACTGTTTTTT.

This chain connects TRBV29-1 to TRBJ2-5, with unresolved D. Germline CDR1 is SQVTM and CDR2 is ANQGSEA. The CDR3 is made up of 14 amino acids. Trimming shortened V by 3 bases and J by 4 bases, and 15 bases separated the two germline ends. Here the CDR3 DNA reads TGCAGCGTTGATAGTCACTACCGTCCAGAGACCCAGTACTTC. Amino acids: CSVDSHYRPETQYF.

The rearrangement uses TRBV28 and TRBJ1-4, with D tentatively TRBD1 (5 bases). V shed 4 bases and J shed 7 bases, with 19 bases lying between them. The length of the CDR3 is 16 residues. Germline loops: CDR1 MDHEN, CDR2 SYDVKM. This CDR3 reads CASSSQNWGGSEKLFF. DNA of the CDR3: TGTGCCAGCAGTTCTCAGAACTGGGGGGGTAGTGAAAAACTGTTTTTT.

The chain recombines TRBV14 with TRBJ2-1, with 10 bases fitting TRBD1. This CDR3 region has 15 residues. CDR1 is SGHDN and CDR2 is FVKESK in the germline V gene. J was trimmed by 8 bases and V by 1 base; bases with no gene match: 5. The CDR3 region is CASSQGTGGLHEQFF. As DNA, the CDR3 is TGTGCCAGCAGCCAAGGGACAGGGGGACTACATGAGCAGTTCTTC.

This chain connects TRBV2 to TRBJ1-4, with unresolved D. Trimming took off 3 bases at V and 15 bases at J, with 14 bases between the two ends. Germline values: CDR1 SNHLY, CDR2 FYNNEI. CDR3 length: 12 residues. The CDR3 nucleotides read TGTGCCAGCAGTGATACCGGACGGCGGGTGTTTTTT. Protein: CASSDTGRRVFF. Based on the CDR3 plus reference TRBV2 and TRBJ1-4, the full variable domain is EPEVTQTPSHQVTQMGQEVILRCVPISNHLYFYWYRQILGQKVEFLVSFYNNEISEKSEIFDDQFSVERPDGSNFTLKIRSTKLEDSAMYFCASSDTGRRVFFGSGTQLSVL.

The V and J genes are TRBV4-1 and TRBJ2-7; 10 nucleotides line up with TRBD2. V dropped 0 bases and J dropped 4; count of bases not matched to a gene: 12. The CDR3 is 18 residues long. The germline gives CDR1 MGHRA, CDR2 YSYEKL. CDR3 nucleotide sequence: TGCGCCAGCAGCCAAGAGTTAGGAGCGGGGGGGCGGCAATACGAGCAGTACTTC. Encoded protein: CASSQELGAGGRQYEQYF.